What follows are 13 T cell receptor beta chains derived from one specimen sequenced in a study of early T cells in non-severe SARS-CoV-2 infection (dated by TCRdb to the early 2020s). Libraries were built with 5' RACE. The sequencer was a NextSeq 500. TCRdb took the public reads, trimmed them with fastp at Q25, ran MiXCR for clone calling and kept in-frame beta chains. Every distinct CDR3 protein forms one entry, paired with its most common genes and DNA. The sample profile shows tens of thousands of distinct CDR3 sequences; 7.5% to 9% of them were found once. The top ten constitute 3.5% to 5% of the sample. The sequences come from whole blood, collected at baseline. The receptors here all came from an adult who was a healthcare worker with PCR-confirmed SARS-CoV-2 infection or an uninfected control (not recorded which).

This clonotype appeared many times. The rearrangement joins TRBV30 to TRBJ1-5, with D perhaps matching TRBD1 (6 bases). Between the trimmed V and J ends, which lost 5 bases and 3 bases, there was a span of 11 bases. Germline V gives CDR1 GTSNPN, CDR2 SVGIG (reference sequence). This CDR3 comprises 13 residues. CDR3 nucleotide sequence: TGTGCCTGGGCCAGGACAGCCAATCAGCCCCAGCATTTT. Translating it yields CAWARTANQPQHF.

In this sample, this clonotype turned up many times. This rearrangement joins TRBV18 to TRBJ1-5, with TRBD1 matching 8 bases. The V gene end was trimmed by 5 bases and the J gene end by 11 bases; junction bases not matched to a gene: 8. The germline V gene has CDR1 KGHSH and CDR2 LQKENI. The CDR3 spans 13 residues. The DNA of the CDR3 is TGTGCCAGCTCATCGGGACAGGATATTGCCCAGCATTTT. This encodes CASSSGQDIAQHF.

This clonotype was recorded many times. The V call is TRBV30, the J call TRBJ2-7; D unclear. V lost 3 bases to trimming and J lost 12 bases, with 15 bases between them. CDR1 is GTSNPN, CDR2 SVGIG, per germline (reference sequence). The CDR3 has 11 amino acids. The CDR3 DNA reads TGTGCCTGGAGAACGGGTTCCTTGACGTACTTC. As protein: CAWRTGSLTYF.

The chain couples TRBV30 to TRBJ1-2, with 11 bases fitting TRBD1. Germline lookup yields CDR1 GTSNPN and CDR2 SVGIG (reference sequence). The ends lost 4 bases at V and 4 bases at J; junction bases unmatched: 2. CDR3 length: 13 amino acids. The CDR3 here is CAWIGTGGYGYTF. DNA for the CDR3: TGTGCCTGGATAGGGACAGGGGGCTATGGCTACACCTTC.

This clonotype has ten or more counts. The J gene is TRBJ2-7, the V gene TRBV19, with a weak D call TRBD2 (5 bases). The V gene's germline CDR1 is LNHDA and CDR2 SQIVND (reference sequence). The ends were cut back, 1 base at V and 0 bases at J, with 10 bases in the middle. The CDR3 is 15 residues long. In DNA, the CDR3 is TGTGCCAGTAGTATAGTTCTAGCCAACTCCTACGAGCAGTACTTC. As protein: CASSIVLANSYEQYF.

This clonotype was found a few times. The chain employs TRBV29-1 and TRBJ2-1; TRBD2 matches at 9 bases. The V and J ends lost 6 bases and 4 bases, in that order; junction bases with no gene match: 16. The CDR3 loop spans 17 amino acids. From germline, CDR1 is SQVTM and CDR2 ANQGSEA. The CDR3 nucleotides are TGCAGCGTCTCATACCTCTTAGCGGGGGACCGATACAATGAGCAGTTCTTC. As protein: CSVSYLLAGDRYNEQFF.

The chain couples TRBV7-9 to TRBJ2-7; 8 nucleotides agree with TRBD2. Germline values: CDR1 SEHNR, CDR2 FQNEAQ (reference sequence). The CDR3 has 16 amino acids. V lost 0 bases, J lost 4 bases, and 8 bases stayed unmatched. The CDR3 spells CASSLAEAGGLYEQYF. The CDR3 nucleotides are TGTGCCAGCAGCTTAGCTGAGGCGGGGGGCCTTTACGAGCAGTACTTC.

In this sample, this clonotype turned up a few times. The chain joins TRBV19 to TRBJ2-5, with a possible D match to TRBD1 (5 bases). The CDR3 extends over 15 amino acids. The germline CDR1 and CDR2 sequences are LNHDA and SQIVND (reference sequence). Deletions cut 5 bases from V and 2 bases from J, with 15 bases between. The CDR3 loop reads CASSFRQSGQETQYF. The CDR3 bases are TGTGCCAGTAGTTTCCGACAGTCAGGTCAAGAGACCCAGTACTTC.

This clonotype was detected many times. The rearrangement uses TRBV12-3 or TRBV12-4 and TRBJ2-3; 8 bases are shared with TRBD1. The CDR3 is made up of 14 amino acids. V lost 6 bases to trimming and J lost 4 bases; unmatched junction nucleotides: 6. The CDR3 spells CASRQLQGADTQYF. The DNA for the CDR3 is TGTGCCAGCAGACAACTACAGGGGGCAGATACGCAGTATTTT.

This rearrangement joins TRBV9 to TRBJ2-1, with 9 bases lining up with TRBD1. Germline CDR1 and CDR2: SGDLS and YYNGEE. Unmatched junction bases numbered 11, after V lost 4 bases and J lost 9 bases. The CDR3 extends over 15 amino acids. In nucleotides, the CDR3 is TGTGCCAGCAGCCCGCGGGACAGGGATGTCAGTGAGCAGTTCTTC. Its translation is CASSPRDRDVSEQFF. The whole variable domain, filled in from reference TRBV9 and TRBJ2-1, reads DSGVTQTPKHLITATGQRVTLRCSPRSGDLSVYWYQQSLDQGLQFLIQYYNGEERAKGNILERFSAQQFPDLHSELNLSSLELGDSALYFCASSPRDRDVSEQFFGPGTRLTVL.

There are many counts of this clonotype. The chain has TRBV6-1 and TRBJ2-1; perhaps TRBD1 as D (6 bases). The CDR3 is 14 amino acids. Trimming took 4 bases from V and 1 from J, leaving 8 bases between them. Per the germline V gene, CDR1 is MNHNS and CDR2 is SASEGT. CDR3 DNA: TGTGCCAGCAGTGCACAGGGTTCCTACAATGAGCAGTTCTTC. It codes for CASSAQGSYNEQFF.

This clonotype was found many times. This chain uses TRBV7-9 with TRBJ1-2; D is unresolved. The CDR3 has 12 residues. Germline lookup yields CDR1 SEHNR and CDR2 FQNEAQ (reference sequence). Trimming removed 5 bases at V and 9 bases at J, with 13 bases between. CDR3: CASSPGSESYTF. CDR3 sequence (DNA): TGTGCCAGCAGCCCCGGGAGCGAAAGCTACACCTTC.

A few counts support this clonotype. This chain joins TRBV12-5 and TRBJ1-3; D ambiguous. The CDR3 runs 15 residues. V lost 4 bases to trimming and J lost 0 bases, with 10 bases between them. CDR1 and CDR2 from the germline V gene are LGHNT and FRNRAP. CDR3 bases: TGTGCTAGTGGTTCCTCCATATTCTCTGGAAACACCATATATTTT. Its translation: CASGSSIFSGNTIYF.